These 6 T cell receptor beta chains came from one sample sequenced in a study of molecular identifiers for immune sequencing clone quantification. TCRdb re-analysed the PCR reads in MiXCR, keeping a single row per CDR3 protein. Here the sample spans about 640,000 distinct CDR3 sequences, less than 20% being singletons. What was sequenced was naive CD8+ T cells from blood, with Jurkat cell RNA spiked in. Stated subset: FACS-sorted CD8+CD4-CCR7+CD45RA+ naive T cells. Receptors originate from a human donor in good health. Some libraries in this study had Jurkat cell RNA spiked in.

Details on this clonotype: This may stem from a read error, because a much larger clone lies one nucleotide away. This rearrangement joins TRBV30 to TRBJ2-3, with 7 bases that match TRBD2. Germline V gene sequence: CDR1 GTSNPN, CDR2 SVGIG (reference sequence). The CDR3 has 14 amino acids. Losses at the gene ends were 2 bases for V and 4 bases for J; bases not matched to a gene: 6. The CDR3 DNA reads TGTGCCTGGAGTTGGGGGGGAGGCGCAGATACGCAGTATTTT. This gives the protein CAWSWGGGADTQYF.

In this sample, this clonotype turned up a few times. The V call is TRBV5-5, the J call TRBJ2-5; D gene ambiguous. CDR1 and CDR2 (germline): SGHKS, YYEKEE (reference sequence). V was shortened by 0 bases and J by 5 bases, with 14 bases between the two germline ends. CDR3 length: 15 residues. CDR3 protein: CASSLEGPSAETQYF. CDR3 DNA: TGTGCCAGCAGCTTGGAGGGCCCCTCGGCGGAGACCCAGTACTTC.

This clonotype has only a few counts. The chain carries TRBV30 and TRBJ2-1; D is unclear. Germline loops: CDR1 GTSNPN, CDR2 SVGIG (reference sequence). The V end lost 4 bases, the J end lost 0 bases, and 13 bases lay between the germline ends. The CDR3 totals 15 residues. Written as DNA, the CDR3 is TGTGCCTGGAACCCCTTTGCTAGCTCCTACAATGAGCAGTTCTTC. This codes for CAWNPFASSYNEQFF.

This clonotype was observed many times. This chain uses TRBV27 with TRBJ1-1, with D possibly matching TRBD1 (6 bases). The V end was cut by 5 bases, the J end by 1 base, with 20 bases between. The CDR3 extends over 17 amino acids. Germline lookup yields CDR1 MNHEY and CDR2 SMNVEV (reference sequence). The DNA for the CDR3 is TGTGCCAGCAGTCCAGGAGGGGGTGCCTTTCCGAACACTGAAGCTTTCTTT. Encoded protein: CASSPGGGAFPNTEAFF.

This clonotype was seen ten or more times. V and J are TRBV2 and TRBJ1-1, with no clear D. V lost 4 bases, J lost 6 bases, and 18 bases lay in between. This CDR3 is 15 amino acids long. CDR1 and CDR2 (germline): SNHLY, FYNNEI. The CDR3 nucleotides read TGTGCCAGCAGTGGTAACACGGTGGGAGTCCCTGAAGCTTTCTTT. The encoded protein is CASSGNTVGVPEAFF.

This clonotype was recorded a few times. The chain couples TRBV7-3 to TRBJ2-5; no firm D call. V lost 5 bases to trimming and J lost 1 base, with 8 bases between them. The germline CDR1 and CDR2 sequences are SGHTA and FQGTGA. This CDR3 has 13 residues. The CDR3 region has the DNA TGTGCCAGCAGCGTCGCTGGCCAAGAGACCCAGTACTTC. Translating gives CASSVAGQETQYF.